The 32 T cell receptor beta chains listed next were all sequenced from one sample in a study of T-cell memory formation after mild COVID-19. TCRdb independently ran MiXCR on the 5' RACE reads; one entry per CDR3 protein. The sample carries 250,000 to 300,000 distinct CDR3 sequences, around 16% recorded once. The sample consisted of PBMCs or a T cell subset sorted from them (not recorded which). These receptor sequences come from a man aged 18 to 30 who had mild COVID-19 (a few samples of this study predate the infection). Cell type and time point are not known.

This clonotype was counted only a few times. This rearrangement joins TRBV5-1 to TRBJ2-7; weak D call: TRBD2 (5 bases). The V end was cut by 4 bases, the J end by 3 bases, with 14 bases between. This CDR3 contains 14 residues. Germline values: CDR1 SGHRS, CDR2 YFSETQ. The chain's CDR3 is CASSGGQVIYEQYF. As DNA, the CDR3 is TGCGCCAGCAGCGGCGGGCAGGTGATCTACGAGCAGTACTTC.

The CDR3: CASSRTLKNIQYF. Written as DNA, the CDR3 is TGCGCCAGCAGCCGGACGCTAAAAAACATTCAGTACTTC. V usage is TRBV4-3 and J usage is TRBJ2-4; D not resolved. With 4 bases removed from V and 4 bases from J, the gap between germline ends came to 8 bases. The CDR3 totals 13 residues. Germline V CDR1 and CDR2: LGHNA, YSLEER.

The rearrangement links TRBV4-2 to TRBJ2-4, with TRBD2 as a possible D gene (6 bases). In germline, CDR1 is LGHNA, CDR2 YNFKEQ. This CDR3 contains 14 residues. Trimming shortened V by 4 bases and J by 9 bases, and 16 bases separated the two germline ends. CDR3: CASSPPRGLGIQYF. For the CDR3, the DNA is TGTGCCAGCAGCCCGCCCCGGGGGTTGGGCATTCAGTACTTC.

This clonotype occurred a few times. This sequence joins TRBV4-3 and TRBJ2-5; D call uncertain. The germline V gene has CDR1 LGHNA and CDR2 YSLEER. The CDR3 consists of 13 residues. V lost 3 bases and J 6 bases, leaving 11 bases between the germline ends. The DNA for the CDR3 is TGCGCCAGCAGCCATGATACTGTGAAGACCCAGTACTTC. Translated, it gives CASSHDTVKTQYF.

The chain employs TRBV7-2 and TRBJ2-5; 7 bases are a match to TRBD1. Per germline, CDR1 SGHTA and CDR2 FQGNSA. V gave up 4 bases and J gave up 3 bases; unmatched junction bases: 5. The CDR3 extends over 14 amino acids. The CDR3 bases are TGTGCCAGCAGCTCTACAGGGGTTGAAGAGACCCAGTACTTC. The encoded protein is CASSSTGVEETQYF.

The CDR3, as DNA: TGCAGCGTTGAACGTCCGAATGAGCAGTTCTTC. This encodes CSVERPNEQFF. V gene TRBV29-1 combines with J gene TRBJ2-1; D is uncertain. Trimming shortened V by 2 bases and J by 7 bases, and 6 bases separated the two germline ends. This CDR3 region has 11 residues. Germline CDR1 and CDR2: SQVTM and ANQGSEA.

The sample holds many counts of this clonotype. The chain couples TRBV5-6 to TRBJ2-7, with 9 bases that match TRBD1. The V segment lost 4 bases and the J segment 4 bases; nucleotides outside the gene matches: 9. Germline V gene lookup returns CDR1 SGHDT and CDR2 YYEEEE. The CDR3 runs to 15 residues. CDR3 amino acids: CASSPPGQGIYEQYF. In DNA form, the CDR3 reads TGTGCCAGCAGCCCTCCGGGACAGGGAATATACGAGCAGTACTTC.

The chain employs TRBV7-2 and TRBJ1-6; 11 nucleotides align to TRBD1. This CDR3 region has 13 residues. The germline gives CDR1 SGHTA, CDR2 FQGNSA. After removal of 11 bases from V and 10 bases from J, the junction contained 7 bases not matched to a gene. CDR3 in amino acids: CASVGQGGSPLHF. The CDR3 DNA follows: TGTGCCTCGGTGGGACAGGGGGGATCACCCCTCCACTTT.

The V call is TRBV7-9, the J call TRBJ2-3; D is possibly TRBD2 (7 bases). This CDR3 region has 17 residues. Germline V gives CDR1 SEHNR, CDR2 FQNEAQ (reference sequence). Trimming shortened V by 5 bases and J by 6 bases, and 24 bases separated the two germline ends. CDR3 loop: CASSTLGGGPFGDTQYF. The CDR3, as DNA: TGTGCCAGCAGCACCCTTGGGGGGGGGCCGTTCGGGGATACGCAGTATTTT. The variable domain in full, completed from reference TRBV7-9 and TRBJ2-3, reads DTGVSQNPRHKITKRGQNVTFRCDPISEHNRLYWYRQTLGQGPEFLTYFQNEAQLEKSRLLSDRFSAERPKGSFSTLEIQRTEQGDSAMYLCASSTLGGGPFGDTQYFGPGTRLTVL.

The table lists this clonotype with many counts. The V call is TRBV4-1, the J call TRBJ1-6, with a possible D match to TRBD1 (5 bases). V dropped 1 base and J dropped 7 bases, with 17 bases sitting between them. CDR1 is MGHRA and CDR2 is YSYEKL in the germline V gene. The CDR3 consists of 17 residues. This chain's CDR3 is CASSQARLGAGNSPLHF. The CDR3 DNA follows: TGCGCCAGCAGCCAAGCTAGATTAGGGGCGGGAAATTCACCCCTCCACTTT.

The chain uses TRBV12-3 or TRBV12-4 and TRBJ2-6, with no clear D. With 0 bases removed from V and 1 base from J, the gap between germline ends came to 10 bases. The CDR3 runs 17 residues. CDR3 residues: CASSLALPVSGANVLTF. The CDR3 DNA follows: TGTGCCAGCAGTTTAGCCCTCCCGGTTTCTGGGGCCAACGTCCTGACTTTC.

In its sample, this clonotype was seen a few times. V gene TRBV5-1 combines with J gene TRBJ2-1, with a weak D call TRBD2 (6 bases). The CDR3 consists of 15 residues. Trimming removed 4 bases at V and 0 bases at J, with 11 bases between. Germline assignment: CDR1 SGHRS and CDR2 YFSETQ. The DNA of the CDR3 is TGCGCCAGCAGCCCGGGACTGTCCTCCTACAATGAGCAGTTCTTC. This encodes CASSPGLSSYNEQFF.

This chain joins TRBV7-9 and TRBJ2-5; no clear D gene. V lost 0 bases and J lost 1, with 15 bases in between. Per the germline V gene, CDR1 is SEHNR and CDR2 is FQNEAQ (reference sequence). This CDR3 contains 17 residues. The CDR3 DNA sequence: TGTGCCAGCAGCTTAGCCCCACCGTTTCTAACCCAAGAGACCCAGTACTTC. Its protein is CASSLAPPFLTQETQYF.

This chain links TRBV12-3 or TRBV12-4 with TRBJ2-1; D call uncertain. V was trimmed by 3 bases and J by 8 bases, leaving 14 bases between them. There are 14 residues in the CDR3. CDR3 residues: CASSFEFLGHEQFF. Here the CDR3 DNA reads TGTGCCAGCAGTTTCGAGTTCCTGGGCCATGAGCAGTTCTTC.

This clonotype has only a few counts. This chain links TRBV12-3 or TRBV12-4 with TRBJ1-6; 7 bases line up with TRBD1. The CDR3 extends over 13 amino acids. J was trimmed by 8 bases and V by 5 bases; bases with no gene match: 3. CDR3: CASSDREDSPLHF. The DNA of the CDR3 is TGTGCCAGCAGTGACAGGGAGGATTCACCCCTCCACTTT.

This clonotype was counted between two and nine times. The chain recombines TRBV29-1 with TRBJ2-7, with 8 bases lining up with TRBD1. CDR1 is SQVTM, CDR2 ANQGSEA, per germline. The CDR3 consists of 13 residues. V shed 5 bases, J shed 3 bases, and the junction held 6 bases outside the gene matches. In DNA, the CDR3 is TGCAGCGTTACCGGGACAGGATTCTACGAGCAGTACTTC. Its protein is CSVTGTGFYEQYF.

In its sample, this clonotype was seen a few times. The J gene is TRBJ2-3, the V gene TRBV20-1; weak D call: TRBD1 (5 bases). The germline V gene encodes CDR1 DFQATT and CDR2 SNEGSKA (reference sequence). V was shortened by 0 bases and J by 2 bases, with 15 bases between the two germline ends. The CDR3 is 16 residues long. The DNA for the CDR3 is TGCAGTGCTAGAGATCATAGGACACAAGCCACAGATACGCAGTATTTT. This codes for CSARDHRTQATDTQYF.

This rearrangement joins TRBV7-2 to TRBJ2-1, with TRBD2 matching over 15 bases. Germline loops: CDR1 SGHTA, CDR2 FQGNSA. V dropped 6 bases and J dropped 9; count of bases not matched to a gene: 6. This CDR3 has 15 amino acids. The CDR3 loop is CASRPGLAGGGEQFF. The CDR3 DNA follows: TGTGCCAGCAGGCCGGGACTAGCGGGGGGAGGTGAGCAGTTCTTC.

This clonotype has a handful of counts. The CDR3 spells CASSQDPGLGYTF. CDR3 nucleotide sequence: TGCGCCAGCAGTCAGGATCCAGGTCTCGGCTACACCTTC. J is TRBJ1-2 and V is TRBV5-1; D is unresolved. The CDR3 consists of 13 residues. The germline V gene encodes CDR1 SGHRS and CDR2 YFSETQ. V lost 5 bases and J lost 8, with 16 bases in between.

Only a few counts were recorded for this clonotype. The CDR3: CASSLGWEYEQYF. DNA for the CDR3: TGTGCCAGCAGCTTAGGTTGGGAGTACGAGCAGTACTTC. This chain joins TRBV7-6 and TRBJ2-7, with D maybe TRBD2 (5 bases). In germline, CDR1 is SGHVS, CDR2 FNYEAQ. Trimming took off 1 base at V and 4 bases at J, with 8 bases between the two ends. The length of the CDR3 is 13 residues.

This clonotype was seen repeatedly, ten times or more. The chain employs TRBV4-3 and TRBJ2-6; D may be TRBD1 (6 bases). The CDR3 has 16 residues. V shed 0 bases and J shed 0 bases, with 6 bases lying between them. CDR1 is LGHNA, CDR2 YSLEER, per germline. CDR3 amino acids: CASSQETGSGANVLTF. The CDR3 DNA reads TGCGCCAGCAGCCAAGAGACAGGCTCTGGGGCCAACGTCCTGACTTTC.

The CDR3 protein is CASGTEGRQYF. DNA of the CDR3: TGTGCCAGCGGGACAGAGGGACGGCAGTATTTT. The rearrangement joins TRBV6-2 or TRBV6-3 to TRBJ2-3; 7 bases are shared with TRBD1. The CDR3 is made up of 11 amino acids. V trimming: 8 bases; J trimming: 11 bases; junction bases outside the gene matches: 7. Germline V lookup: CDR1 MNHEY, CDR2 SVGEGT.

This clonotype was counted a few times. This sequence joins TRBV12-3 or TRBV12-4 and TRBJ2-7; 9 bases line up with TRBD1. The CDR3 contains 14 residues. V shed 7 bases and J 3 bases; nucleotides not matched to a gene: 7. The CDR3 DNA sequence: TGTGCCAGCACCCGCTCGACAGGGGGCTACGAGCAGTACTTC. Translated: CASTRSTGGYEQYF.

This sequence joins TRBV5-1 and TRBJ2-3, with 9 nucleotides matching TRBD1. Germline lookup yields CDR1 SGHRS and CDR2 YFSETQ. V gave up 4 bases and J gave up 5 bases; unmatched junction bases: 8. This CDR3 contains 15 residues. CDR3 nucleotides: TGCGCCAGCAGCCCGGACAGGGGTCGCGGAGATACGCAGTATTTT. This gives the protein CASSPDRGRGDTQYF.

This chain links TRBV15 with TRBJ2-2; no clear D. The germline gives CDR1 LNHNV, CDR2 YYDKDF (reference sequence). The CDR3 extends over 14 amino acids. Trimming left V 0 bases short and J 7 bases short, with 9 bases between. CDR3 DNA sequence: TGTGCCACCAGCAGAGACCGCCTGGGCGGGGAGCTGTTTTTT. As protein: CATSRDRLGGELFF.

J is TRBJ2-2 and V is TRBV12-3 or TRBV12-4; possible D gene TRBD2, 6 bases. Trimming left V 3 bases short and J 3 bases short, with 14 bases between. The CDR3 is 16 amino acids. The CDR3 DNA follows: TGTGCCAGCAGTTTCTCGGGGGAGATAGACACCGGGGAGCTGTTTTTT. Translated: CASSFSGEIDTGELFF.

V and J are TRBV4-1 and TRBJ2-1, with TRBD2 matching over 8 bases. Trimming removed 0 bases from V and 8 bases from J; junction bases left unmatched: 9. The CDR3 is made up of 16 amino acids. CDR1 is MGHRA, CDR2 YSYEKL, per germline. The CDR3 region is CASSQEKRGGRYEQFF. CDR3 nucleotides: TGCGCCAGCAGCCAAGAGAAACGGGGGGGCAGGTATGAGCAGTTCTTC.

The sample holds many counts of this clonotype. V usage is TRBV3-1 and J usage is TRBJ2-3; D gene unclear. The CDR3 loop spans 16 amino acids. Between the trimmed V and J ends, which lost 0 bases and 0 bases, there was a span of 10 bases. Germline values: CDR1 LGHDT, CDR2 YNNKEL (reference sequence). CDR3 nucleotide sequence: TGTGCCAGCAGCCAAGAAGGGCGGAGTAGCACAGATACGCAGTATTTT. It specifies CASSQEGRSSTDTQYF.

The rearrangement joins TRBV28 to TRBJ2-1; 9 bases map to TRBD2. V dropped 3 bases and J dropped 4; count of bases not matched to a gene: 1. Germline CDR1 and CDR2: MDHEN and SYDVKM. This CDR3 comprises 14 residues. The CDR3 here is CASSFAGGYNEQFF. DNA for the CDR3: TGTGCCAGCAGTTTCGCGGGGGGGTACAATGAGCAGTTCTTC. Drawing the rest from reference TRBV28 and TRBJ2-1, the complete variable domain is DVKVTQSSRYLVKRTGEKVFLECVQDMDHENMFWYRQDPGLGLRLIYFSYDVKMKEKGDIPEGYSVSREKKERFSLILESASTNQTSMYLCASSFAGGYNEQFFGPGTRLTVL.

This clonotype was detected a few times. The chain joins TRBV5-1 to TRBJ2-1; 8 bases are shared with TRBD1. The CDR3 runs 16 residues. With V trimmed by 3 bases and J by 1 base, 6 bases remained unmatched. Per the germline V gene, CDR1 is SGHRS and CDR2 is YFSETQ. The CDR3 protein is CASSSGGTGSYNEQFF. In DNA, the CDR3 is TGCGCCAGCAGCTCCGGCGGGACAGGTTCCTACAATGAGCAGTTCTTC.

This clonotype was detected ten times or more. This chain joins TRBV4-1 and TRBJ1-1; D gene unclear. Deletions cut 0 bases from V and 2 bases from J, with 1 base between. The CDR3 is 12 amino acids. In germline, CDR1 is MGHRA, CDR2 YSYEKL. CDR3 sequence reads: CASSQDNTEAFF. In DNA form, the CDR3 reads TGCGCCAGCAGCCAAGATAACACTGAAGCTTTCTTT.

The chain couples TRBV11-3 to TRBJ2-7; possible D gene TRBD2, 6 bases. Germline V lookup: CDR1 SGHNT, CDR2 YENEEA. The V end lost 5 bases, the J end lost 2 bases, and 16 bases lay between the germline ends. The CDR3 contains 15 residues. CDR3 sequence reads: CASSPGGGKTYEQYF. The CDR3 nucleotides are TGTGCCAGCAGCCCCGGTGGGGGGAAAACCTACGAGCAGTACTTC.